This entry describes one T cell receptor beta chain. The entry originates in a study of blood T cell repertoires in COVID-19. Repertoires were generated with immunoSEQ multiplex PCR, while TCRdb's copy carries only in-frame clones and drops some. The table records some 250,000 clones, roughly nine tenths of them present only once. The CDR3 is 15 residues long. The V end was cut by 0 bases, the J end by 0 bases, with 6 bases between. Germline V gene sequence: CDR1 MNHNS, CDR2 SASEGT. The sequence was collected from a human donor in a cohort exposed to, infected with or recovered from COVID-19 (not recorded which). The donor label of this sample is uncertain. V gene TRBV6-1 combines with J gene TRBJ1-3; D is uncertain. Sequenced: PBMCs or T cells enriched from blood (not recorded which). CDR3 in amino acids: CASSEAAFSGNTIYF. The DNA of the CDR3 is TGTGCCAGCAGTGAAGCGGCCTTCTCTGGAAACACCATATATTTT.